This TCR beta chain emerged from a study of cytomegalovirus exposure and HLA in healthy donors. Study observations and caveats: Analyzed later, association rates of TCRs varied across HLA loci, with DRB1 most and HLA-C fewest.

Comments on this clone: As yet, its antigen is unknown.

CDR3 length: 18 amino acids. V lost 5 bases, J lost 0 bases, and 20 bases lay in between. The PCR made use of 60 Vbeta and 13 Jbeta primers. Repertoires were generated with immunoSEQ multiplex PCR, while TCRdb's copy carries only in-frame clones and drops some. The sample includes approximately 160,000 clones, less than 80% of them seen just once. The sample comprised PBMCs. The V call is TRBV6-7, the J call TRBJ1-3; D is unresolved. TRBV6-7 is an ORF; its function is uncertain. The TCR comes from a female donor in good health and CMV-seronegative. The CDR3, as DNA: TGTGCCAGCAGTAAGCGCCCGCGTAAAAAAATCTCTGGAAACACCATATATTTT. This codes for CASSKRPRKKISGNTIYF.